These 11 T cell receptor beta chains were all obtained from the same sample, sequenced in a study of OX40 agonist ivuxolimab in advanced cancers. Profiling relied on immunoSEQ multiplex PCR, and the TCRdb table lists in-frame clones only, not all of them. Of around 40,000 clones in the sample, roughly 80% are singletons; the top ten hold less than 5%. This material consisted of CD4+ or CD8+ T cells sorted from blood, taken in a trial of the OX40 agonist ivuxolimab. The receptors here all came from an adult with an advanced solid tumor such as melanoma, head and neck, liver or kidney cancer.

As DNA, the CDR3 is TGTGCCAGCTCACCTACCGCTGAAAAACTGTTTTTT. It encodes CASSPTAEKLFF. This sequence joins TRBV18 and TRBJ1-4; no definite D call. Germline assignment: CDR1 KGHSH and CDR2 LQKENI. V lost 3 bases, J lost 7 bases, and 6 bases lay in between. The CDR3 sequence is 12 residues long.

CDR3 DNA: TGTGCCAGCAGCCCCCAGGGCCGGGCTGCCGGGGAGCTGTTTTTT. Its translation is CASSPQGRAAGELFF. The rearrangement joins TRBV5-8 to TRBJ2-2, with D possibly TRBD1 on 5 matching bases. This CDR3 is 15 amino acids long. Per germline, CDR1 SGHTS and CDR2 YDEGEE. V was pared by 4 bases and J by 6 bases, with 16 bases between.

This chain joins TRBV7-8 and TRBJ2-3; 7 nucleotides align to TRBD1. The CDR3 sequence is 13 residues long. Looked up from germline, CDR1 is SGHVS and CDR2 is FQNEAQ. Trimming removed 4 bases from V and 14 bases from J; junction bases left unmatched: 12. Here the CDR3 reads CASSYQQGSLPYF. In DNA, the CDR3 is TGTGCCAGCAGCTACCAACAGGGGTCCTTACCGTATTTT.

The chain carries TRBV7-6 and TRBJ2-5; TRBD2 agrees at 7 bases. The CDR3 consists of 13 residues. Germline V lookup: CDR1 SGHVS, CDR2 FNYEAQ. Trimming took 5 bases from V and 5 from J; bases not matched to a gene: 5. The DNA of the CDR3 is TGTGCCAGCAGCCGGACTAGTCGGGAGACCCAGTACTTC. Its protein is CASSRTSRETQYF.

V gene TRBV28 combines with J gene TRBJ2-7; no reliable D call. CDR3 length: 13 amino acids. With 7 bases removed from V and 3 bases from J, the gap between germline ends came to 13 bases. Per germline, CDR1 MDHEN and CDR2 SYDVKM. The DNA for the CDR3 is TGTGCCAGCACCACCACCGGAGACTACGAGCAGTACTTC. This translates into CASTTTGDYEQYF.

J is TRBJ2-7 and V is TRBV19; 7 nucleotides match TRBD1. Germline CDR1 LNHDA, CDR2 SQIVND (reference sequence). The CDR3 runs to 16 residues. The junction had 9 bases not matched to a gene; V was cut back by 4 bases and J by 0 bases. The CDR3 is CASSTPGQTSSYEQYF. In nucleotides, the CDR3 is TGTGCCAGTAGTACCCCGGGACAGACGAGCTCCTACGAGCAGTACTTC.

The V and J genes are TRBV5-1 and TRBJ2-7; D gene unclear. CDR1 is SGHRS and CDR2 is YFSETQ in the germline V gene. The V gene lost 0 bases and the J gene lost 6 bases, with 10 bases spanning the gap. The CDR3 covers 13 residues. The CDR3 region is CASSLDVSSEQYF. DNA for the CDR3: TGCGCCAGCAGCTTGGATGTCTCTAGCGAGCAGTACTTC.

The chain employs TRBV5-1 and TRBJ2-4, with D perhaps TRBD2 (5 bases). V was trimmed by 4 bases and J by 3 bases, leaving 17 bases between them. CDR3 size: 16 residues. The germline V gene encodes CDR1 SGHRS and CDR2 YFSETQ. CDR3 amino acids: CASSLVPNEGKNIQYF. The CDR3 region has the DNA TGCGCCAGCAGCCTAGTCCCCAATGAGGGCAAAAACATTCAGTACTTC.

The chain joins TRBV5-8 to TRBJ1-5; D unresolved. The V gene's germline CDR1 is SGHTS and CDR2 YDEGEE. CDR3 length: 15 amino acids. Trimming stripped 5 bases from V and 0 bases from J, with 12 bases between. The CDR3 coding sequence is TGTGCCAGCAGTTTCCCGGGGTCTAGCAATCAGCCCCAGCATTTT. Amino acid sequence: CASSFPGSSNQPQHF.

The chain joins TRBV11-2 to TRBJ2-1, with 9 bases identical to TRBD1. The CDR3 consists of 17 residues. Trimming cost V 0 bases and J 4 bases; bases outside gene matches: 7. Germline assignment: CDR1 SGHAT and CDR2 FQNNGV. This CDR3 is CASSLDGTGWPYNEQFF. CDR3 sequence (DNA): TGTGCCAGCAGCTTAGATGGGACAGGGTGGCCTTACAATGAGCAGTTCTTC.

J is TRBJ2-7 and V is TRBV5-1; D not certain. Germline V CDR1 and CDR2: SGHRS, YFSETQ. V dropped 0 bases and J dropped 6 bases, with 16 bases sitting between them. The length of the CDR3 is 15 residues. CDR3 sequence reads: CASSLVVGNKAEQYF. The CDR3 coding sequence is TGCGCCAGCAGCTTGGTAGTGGGGAACAAGGCCGAGCAGTACTTC. The full variable domain, with the rest looked up from reference TRBV5-1 and TRBJ2-7, is KAGVTQTPRYLIKTRGQQVTLSCSPISGHRSVSWYQQTPGQGLQFLFEYFSETQRNKGNFPGRFSGRQFSNSRSEMNVSTLELGDSALYLCASSLVVGNKAEQYFGPGTRLTVT.